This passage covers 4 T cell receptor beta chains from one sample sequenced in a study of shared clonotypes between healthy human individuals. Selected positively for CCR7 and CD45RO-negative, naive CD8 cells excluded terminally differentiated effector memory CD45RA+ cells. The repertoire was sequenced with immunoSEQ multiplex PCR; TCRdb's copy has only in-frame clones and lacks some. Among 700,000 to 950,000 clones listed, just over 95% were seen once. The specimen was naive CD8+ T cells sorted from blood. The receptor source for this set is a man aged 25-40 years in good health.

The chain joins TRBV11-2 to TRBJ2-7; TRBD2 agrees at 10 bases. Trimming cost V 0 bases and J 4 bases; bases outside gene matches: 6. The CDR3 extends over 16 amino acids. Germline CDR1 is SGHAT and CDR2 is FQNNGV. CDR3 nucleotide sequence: TGTGCCAGCAGCTTAGACCCGGGACTAGCGAGGTACGAGCAGTACTTC. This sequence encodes CASSLDPGLARYEQYF.

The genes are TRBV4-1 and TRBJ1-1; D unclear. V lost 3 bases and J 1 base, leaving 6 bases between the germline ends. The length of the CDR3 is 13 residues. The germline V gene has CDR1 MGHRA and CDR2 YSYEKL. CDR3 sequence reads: CASSQQRNTEAFF. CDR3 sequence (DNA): TGCGCCAGCAGCCAGCAGCGGAACACTGAAGCTTTCTTT.

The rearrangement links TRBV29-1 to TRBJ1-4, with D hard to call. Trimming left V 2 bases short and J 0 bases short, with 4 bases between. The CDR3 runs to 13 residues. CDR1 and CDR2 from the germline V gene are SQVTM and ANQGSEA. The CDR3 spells CSVEPATNEKLFF. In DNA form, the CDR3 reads TGCAGCGTTGAACCCGCAACTAATGAAAAACTGTTTTTT.

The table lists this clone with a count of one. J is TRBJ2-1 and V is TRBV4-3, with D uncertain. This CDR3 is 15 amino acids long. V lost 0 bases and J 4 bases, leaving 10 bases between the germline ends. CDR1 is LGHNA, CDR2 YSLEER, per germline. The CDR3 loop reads CASSQDLFRYNEQFF. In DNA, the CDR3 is TGCGCCAGCAGCCAAGATCTGTTTCGATACAATGAGCAGTTCTTC.